This TCR beta chain was identified during a study of cytomegalovirus exposure and HLA in healthy donors. The PCR employed 60 Vbeta primers together with 13 Jbeta primers. Clones were read by immunoSEQ multiplex PCR, and TCRdb kept only the in-frame ones, dropping some. Here the sample spans around 92,000 clones, around three quarters being singletons. Study-wide results and limits: It emerged from a later analysis that several of the most significant clusters appeared to be linked to common viral pathogens. Later work found most CMV-associated TCR beta chains apparently HLA-restricted. In a later analysis, productive TCRs from donors in an Asian-associated ancestry cluster reportedly carried fewer N-insertions than the cohort mean. Cytomegalovirus status was reportedly diagnosed by the classifier with high specificity and sensitivity.

To note about this clone: Its target is unknown.

Germline CDR1 is MNHNS and CDR2 is SASEGT. CDR3 size: 16 residues. Trimming left V 4 bases short and J 0 bases short, with 16 bases between. This sequence originates from a man aged 60 to 69 in good health and CMV-seropositive. Material: PBMCs. The rearrangement uses TRBV6-1 and TRBJ2-7; D unresolved. DNA for the CDR3: TGTGCCAGCAGTGCCCCCCCGAGTCTCCTCTCCTACGAGCAGTACTTC. Residues: CASSAPPSLLSYEQYF.